Listed here are 15 T cell receptor beta chains from one sample, sequenced in a study of T cell changes during pregnancy in multiple sclerosis. Clones were read by immunoSEQ multiplex PCR, and TCRdb kept only the in-frame ones, dropping some. The sample lists around 110,000 clones, around 90% occurring once. The specimen comprised peripheral blood, sampled in the third trimester of pregnancy. Source of these receptors: a female donor with multiple sclerosis, enrolled in a pregnancy study.

The chain has TRBV27 and TRBJ2-4, with TRBD2 as a possible D gene (5 bases). CDR1 is MNHEY and CDR2 is SMNVEV in the germline V gene (reference sequence). CDR3 length equals 14 residues. Trimming shortened V by 5 bases and J by 0 bases, and 8 bases separated the two germline ends. CDR3 protein: CASSPGVAKNIQYF. In nucleotides, the CDR3 is TGTGCCAGCAGTCCCGGGGTAGCCAAAAACATTCAGTACTTC.

The CDR3 region has the DNA TGTGCCATCCGGGGGGCGTCTAACTATGGCTACACCTTC. Residues: CAIRGASNYGYTF. The V and J genes are TRBV2 and TRBJ1-2; a weak D match, TRBD1 (6 bases). This CDR3 has 13 amino acids. The germline V gene has CDR1 SNHLY and CDR2 FYNNEI. V lost 10 bases to trimming and J lost 0 bases, with 12 bases between them.

The V call is TRBV9, the J call TRBJ1-1, with D perhaps matching TRBD1 (6 bases). Germline CDR1 reads SGDLS; CDR2 reads YYNGEE. CDR3 length: 14 residues. V lost 0 bases and J 7 bases, leaving 13 bases between the germline ends. Here the CDR3 DNA reads TGTGCCAGCAGCGTAGTGGGGGCCGCCGGTGAAGCTTTCTTT. Residues: CASSVVGAAGEAFF.

The V call is TRBV19, the J call TRBJ1-4; the D gene is possibly TRBD1 (6 bases). Trimming stripped 7 bases from V and 4 bases from J, with 13 bases between. The CDR3 is 14 amino acids. Germline lookup yields CDR1 LNHDA and CDR2 SQIVND (reference sequence). Written as DNA, the CDR3 is TGTGCCAGTACAAGGCGCAGGGGTAATGAAAAACTGTTTTTT. Translation: CASTRRRGNEKLFF.

The rearrangement joins TRBV18 to TRBJ2-3; D is ambiguous. V was shortened by 3 bases and J by 1 base, with 8 bases between the two germline ends. The CDR3 contains 14 residues. Per the germline V gene, CDR1 is KGHSH and CDR2 is LQKENI. The CDR3 DNA reads as TGTGCCAGCTCACCTCTACGGGGCACAGATACGCAGTATTTT. Its protein product is CASSPLRGTDTQYF.

The V gene is TRBV30, the J gene TRBJ2-1; 8 bases fit TRBD1. The CDR3 is 14 residues long. The V gene end was trimmed by 6 bases and the J gene end by 4 bases; junction bases not matched to a gene: 8. CDR1 is GTSNPN and CDR2 is SVGIG in the germline V gene (reference sequence). The CDR3 region is CACMTGANYNEQFF. The CDR3 coding sequence is TGTGCCTGCATGACAGGGGCCAATTACAATGAGCAGTTCTTC.

The chain joins TRBV25-1 to TRBJ2-3, with TRBD2 matching 10 bases. This CDR3 spans 16 amino acids. The germline CDR1 and CDR2 sequences are MGHDK and SYGVNS. Germline trimming cut 6 bases from V and 0 bases from J; bases unmatched to any gene: 6. The CDR3 DNA reads TGTGCCAGCAGAGAGTCTAGCGGGAGCAGCACAGATACGCAGTATTTT. Encoded protein: CASRESSGSSTDTQYF.

The J gene is TRBJ2-2, the V gene TRBV18, with 7 positions matching TRBD1. The germline V gene has CDR1 KGHSH and CDR2 LQKENI. The CDR3 totals 12 residues. V lost 8 bases to trimming and J lost 6 bases; unmatched junction nucleotides: 3. In DNA form, the CDR3 reads TGTGCCAGCCGAACAGGGGCCGGGGAGCTGTTTTTT. It encodes CASRTGAGELFF.

This clone showed up just a few times. This chain connects TRBV28 to TRBJ1-1; D call uncertain. Germline lookup yields CDR1 MDHEN and CDR2 SYDVKM. CDR3 length: 14 amino acids. The germline V and J ends were trimmed by 4 bases and 5 bases, with 14 bases remaining between them. The CDR3 here is CASSSERWNTEAFF. In DNA, the CDR3 is TGTGCCAGCAGTTCCGAGCGGTGGAATACTGAAGCTTTCTTT.

The chain combines TRBV27 with TRBJ1-4; D not certain. The V gene's germline CDR1 is MNHEY and CDR2 SMNVEV (reference sequence). V lost 7 bases, J lost 2 bases, and 5 bases lay in between. The CDR3 has 12 residues. The CDR3: CASMRTNEKLFF. The CDR3 DNA follows: TGTGCCAGCATGCGGACTAATGAAAAACTGTTTTTT.

This chain uses TRBV5-4 with TRBJ2-7; 11 nucleotides align to TRBD1. Looked up from germline, CDR1 is SGHNT and CDR2 is YYREEE (reference sequence). This CDR3 spans 15 amino acids. Germline trimming cut 6 bases from V and 5 bases from J; bases unmatched to any gene: 10. DNA of the CDR3: TGTGCCAGCACATTTCCCGGACAGGGGGCCAACGAGCAGTACTTC. It translates to CASTFPGQGANEQYF.

This chain joins TRBV28 and TRBJ1-1, with a possible D match to TRBD1 (5 bases). V was shortened by 7 bases and J by 1 base, with 13 bases between the two germline ends. Germline V gene data show CDR1 as MDHEN and CDR2 as SYDVKM. This CDR3 is 14 amino acids long. The CDR3 region is CASIEQGRNTEAFF. For the CDR3, the DNA is TGTGCCAGCATCGAGCAGGGCCGGAACACTGAAGCTTTCTTT.

This chain uses TRBV6-6 with TRBJ2-1, with D maybe TRBD1 (5 bases). The CDR3 length is 13 residues. CDR1 is MNHNY, CDR2 SVGAGI, per germline (reference sequence). V was trimmed by 5 bases and J by 3 bases, leaving 8 bases between them. CDR3 nucleotide sequence: TGTGCCAGCAGTCAGGGCCTCTACAATGAGCAGTTCTTC. Translation: CASSQGLYNEQFF.

V and J are TRBV30 and TRBJ2-3; 9 nucleotides line up with TRBD1. CDR3 length: 15 amino acids. V shed 0 bases and J 4 bases; nucleotides not matched to a gene: 5. Germline V gene sequence: CDR1 GTSNPN, CDR2 SVGIG (reference sequence). The CDR3 region is CAWSVGTGISDTQYF. The CDR3 region has the DNA TGTGCCTGGAGTGTAGGGACAGGGATATCAGATACGCAGTATTTT.

The chain combines TRBV10-3 with TRBJ1-2; TRBD1 is a possible D gene (6 bases). CDR3 size: 14 residues. The V end was cut by 2 bases, the J end by 4 bases, with 11 bases between. Germline V gene data show CDR1 as ENHRY and CDR2 as SYGVKD. The CDR3 nucleotides are TGTGCCATCAGTGAGACAGGGAATGGCTATGGCTACACCTTC. Its protein is CAISETGNGYGYTF.